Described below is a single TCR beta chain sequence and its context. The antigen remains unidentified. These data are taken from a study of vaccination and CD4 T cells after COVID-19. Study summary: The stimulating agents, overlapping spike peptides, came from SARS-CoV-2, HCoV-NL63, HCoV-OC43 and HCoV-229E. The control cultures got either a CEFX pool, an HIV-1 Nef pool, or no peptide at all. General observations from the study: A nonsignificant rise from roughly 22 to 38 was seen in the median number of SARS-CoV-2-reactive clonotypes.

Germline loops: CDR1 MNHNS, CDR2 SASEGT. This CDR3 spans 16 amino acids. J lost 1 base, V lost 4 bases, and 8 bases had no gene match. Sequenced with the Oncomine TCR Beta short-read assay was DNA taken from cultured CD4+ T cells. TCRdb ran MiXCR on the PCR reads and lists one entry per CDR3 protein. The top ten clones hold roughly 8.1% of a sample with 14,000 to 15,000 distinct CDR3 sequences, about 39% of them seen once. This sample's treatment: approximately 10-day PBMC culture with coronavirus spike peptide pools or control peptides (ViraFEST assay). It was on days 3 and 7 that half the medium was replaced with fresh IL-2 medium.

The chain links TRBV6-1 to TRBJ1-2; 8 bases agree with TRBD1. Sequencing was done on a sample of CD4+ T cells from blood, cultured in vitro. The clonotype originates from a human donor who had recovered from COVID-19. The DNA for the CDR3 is TGTGCCAGCAGTGTCAATCTAGGACAGGGTAACTATGGCTACACCTTC. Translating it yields CASSVNLGQGNYGYTF.